This is a list of T cell receptor beta chains from one sample in a study of regulatory T cells in long-lasting Graves disease. From the multiplex PCR reads, TCRdb called clonotypes with MiXCR, one entry per CDR3 protein. The table lists about 420,000 distinct CDR3 sequences, about 15% of them singletons, with around 23% in the top ten. These same records also appear under a second study, on T cells in Graves' hyperthyroidism and ophthalmopathy.

Material: peripheral blood mononuclear cells (PBMCs), obtained at new diagnosis, from a patient treated with antithyroid drugs. The source of these receptors is a woman between 18 and 29 years old with Graves disease. The CDR3 runs from the conserved cysteine through the conserved F or W. D genes are given only for firm matches. The listing skips clone size in some rows; elsewhere it reads once, few, many or a size class.

clone_size | cdr3_length | j_call | v_call | d_call | cdr3_nt | cdr3_aa
many | 12 | TRBJ1-2 | TRBV10-3 | . | TGTGCCATCAGTGAAACAGGGCATGGCTACACCTTC | CAISETGHGYTF
many | 14 | TRBJ2-1 | TRBV20-1 | TRBD1 | TGCAGTGCCGCAGCCCGAGGGACAGTCAATGAGCAGTTCTTC | CSAAARGTVNEQFF
few | 13 | TRBJ2-4 | TRBV7-9 | TRBD2 | TGTGCCAGCAGCATAACTAGCGTGTCAGTTCAGTACTTC | CASSITSVSVQYF
few | 18 | TRBJ1-5 | TRBV20-1 | TRBD1 | TGCAGTGCTAGAACCGGGACAGGGAGGTTGGGGGGCAATCAGCCCCAGCATTTT | CSARTGTGRLGGNQPQHF
. | 14 | TRBJ2-7 | TRBV9 | TRBD1 | TGTGCCAGCAGCGTCCGGGACAGGGGTAGCGAGCAGTACTTC | CASSVRDRGSEQYF
many | 12 | TRBJ1-1 | TRBV28 | . | TGTGCCAGCAGTTTACAGGCGACTGAAGCTTTCTTT | CASSLQATEAFF
many | 15 | TRBJ2-7 | TRBV2 | TRBD1 | TGTGCCAGCAGTGAAGGGCAGGGGGCCTGGTACGAGCAGTACTTC | CASSEGQGAWYEQYF
many | 15 | TRBJ1-2 | TRBV20-1 | . | TGCAGTGCTAGAGATATGGCCGGGGGCGTGTATGGCTACACCTTC | CSARDMAGGVYGYTF
few | 14 | TRBJ2-5 | TRBV6-1 | TRBD1 | TGTGCCAGCAGTACGACAGGGTACCAAGAGACCCAGTACTTC | CASSTTGYQETQYF
few | 16 | TRBJ2-7 | TRBV18 | TRBD2 | TGTGCCAGCTCACCTCGACTAGCGGGAGGGCCCCACGAGCAGTACTTC | CASSPRLAGGPHEQYF
many | 14 | TRBJ2-3 | TRBV7-6 | . | TGTGCCAGCAGCCGTCCTTTGTACACAGATACGCAGTATTTT | CASSRPLYTDTQYF
many | 14 | TRBJ2-7 | TRBV7-9 | . | TGTGCCAGCAGCTTAGCGTCAGCTCACTACGAGCAGTACTTC | CASSLASAHYEQYF
. | 13 | TRBJ2-4 | TRBV7-2 | TRBD2 | TGTGCCAGCAGCTCGCAGACCCTAGCGGAGACCCACTTC | CASSSQTLAETHF
many | 16 | TRBJ2-3 | TRBV7-2 | . | TGTGCCAGCAGCCCCCAGGGGGGTGGTGGCACAGATACGCAGTATTTT | CASSPQGGGGTDTQYF
few | 13 | TRBJ2-1 | TRBV10-2 | . | TGCGCCAGCAGGAATTTGGGCTACAATGAGCAGTTCTTC | CASRNLGYNEQFF
few | 17 | TRBJ2-2 | TRBV11-3 | TRBD2 | TGTGCCAGCAGCTTCAGTTCGGCTAGCGGGATGACCGGGGAGCTGTTTTTT | CASSFSSASGMTGELFF
many | 15 | TRBJ1-5 | TRBV12-3/TRBV12-4 | . | TGTGCCAGCAGTTTGGGGGCGTTGGTCAATCAGCCCCAGCATTTT | CASSLGALVNQPQHF
. | 15 | TRBJ2-3 | TRBV5-1 | TRBD2 | TGCGCCAGCAGGTTAGCGGGTCGGAACACAGATACGCAGTATTTT | CASRLAGRNTDTQYF
many | 13 | TRBJ2-3 | TRBV7-3 | TRBD1 | TGTGCCAGCAGCTCGCAGGGGGCAGATACGCAGTATTTT | CASSSQGADTQYF
many | 15 | TRBJ2-1 | TRBV11-2 | . | TGTGCCAGCAGTCAAATCCAGGGGTCCTACAATGAGCAGTTCTTC | CASSQIQGSYNEQFF
many | 14 | TRBJ2-4 | TRBV28 | . | TGTGCCAGCAGACAGGGACCGATAGAAAACATTCAGTACTTC | CASRQGPIENIQYF
. | 14 | TRBJ2-3 | TRBV7-2 | TRBD1 | TGTGCCAGCAGCTTAAATAGGGGGCTAGATACGCAGTATTTT | CASSLNRGLDTQYF
many | 15 | TRBJ1-5 | TRBV28 | . | TGTGCCAGCAGCGAAACCGGTGGGGGCAATCAGCCCCAGCATTTT | CASSETGGGNQPQHF
. | 16 | TRBJ1-1 | TRBV4-3 | . | TGCGCCAGCAGCCAAGATGCGCACAGGGAGAACACTGAAGCTTTCTTT | CASSQDAHRENTEAFF
. | 14 | TRBJ2-7 | TRBV6-5 | . | TGTGCCAGCAGTTACTTGGCCTCTACTGGGGAGCAGTACTTC | CASSYLASTGEQYF
many | 14 | TRBJ1-4 | TRBV20-1 | . | TGCAGTGCCCTGAAGCGGCGAGGATGGGAAAAACTGTTTTTT | CSALKRRGWEKLFF
. | 13 | TRBJ1-2 | TRBV2 | . | TGTGCCAGCAGTGTTTTGAAGGGCTATGGCTACACCTTC | CASSVLKGYGYTF
many | 15 | TRBJ1-5 | TRBV27 | . | TGTGCCAGCAGTTTGTCCTCGAATAGCAATCAGCCCCAGCATTTT | CASSLSSNSNQPQHF
many | 15 | TRBJ2-7 | TRBV28 | . | TGTGCCAGCAGTTTACAGCCGACGCCTTCCTACGAGCAGTACTTC | CASSLQPTPSYEQYF
. | 15 | TRBJ2-2 | TRBV20-1 | TRBD2 | TGCAGTGCTCCCCTGGGCGGGAGGACAGCCGGGGAGCTGTTTTTT | CSAPLGGRTAGELFF
many | 17 | TRBJ2-1 | TRBV7-2 | . | TGTGCCAGCAGCTTACCTAGCAGGGGTGTGGGGTACAATGAGCAGTTCTTC | CASSLPSRGVGYNEQFF
. | 17 | TRBJ2-6 | TRBV7-2 | TRBD1 | TGTGCCAGCAGCTTAGAGATACAGGGGATTGGGGCCAACGTCCTGACTTTC | CASSLEIQGIGANVLTF
. | 15 | TRBJ1-5 | TRBV12-3/TRBV12-4 | . | TGTGCCAGCAGTTTATCAGGGGTTGACAATCAGCCCCAGCATTTT | CASSLSGVDNQPQHF
few | 13 | TRBJ2-1 | TRBV20-1 | . | TGCAGTGCTAGACTTTTCCTGGACAATGAGCAGTTCTTC | CSARLFLDNEQFF
many | 14 | TRBJ1-4 | TRBV12-3/TRBV12-4 | TRBD1 | TGTGCCAGCAGTTTTCCAGGGGGAGATGAAAAACTGTTTTTT | CASSFPGGDEKLFF
many | 16 | TRBJ1-2 | TRBV6-1 | TRBD1 | TGTGCCAGCAACCCCATTACTGGGGACAGGCTCTCTGGCTACACCTTC | CASNPITGDRLSGYTF
. | 14 | TRBJ2-5 | TRBV28 | TRBD1 | TGTGCCAGCAGCTGGACAGGGGGCGGGGAGACCCAGTACTTC | CASSWTGGGETQYF
few | 15 | TRBJ2-3 | TRBV28 | . | TGTGCCAGCAGTTTCCGGGACTCGTACACAGATACGCAGTATTTT | CASSFRDSYTDTQYF
many | 16 | TRBJ2-7 | TRBV28 | TRBD1 | TGTGCCAGCAGTTCACTCCCGGGACAGGGGGCCCACGAGCAGTACTTC | CASSSLPGQGAHEQYF
. | 14 | TRBJ1-6 | TRBV30 | TRBD1 | TGTGCCTGGAACCCAGACAGGGACCGCCTAACCCTCCACTTT | CAWNPDRDRLTLHF
many | 13 | TRBJ2-7 | TRBV12-3/TRBV12-4 | TRBD2 | TGTGCCAGCAGTTTTGGGGGGGTCTACGAGCAGTACTTC | CASSFGGVYEQYF
many | 14 | TRBJ1-1 | TRBV12-3/TRBV12-4 | . | TGTGCCAGCAGTTTTAGGGCGGGAAACACTGAAGCTTTCTTT | CASSFRAGNTEAFF
many | 12 | TRBJ1-4 | TRBV29-1 | TRBD1 | TGCAGCGTGCGGGACAGGGGAGAAAAACTGTTTTTT | CSVRDRGEKLFF
few | 19 | TRBJ2-6 | TRBV19 | TRBD2 | TGTGCCAGTAGTATAGGAAGACTAGCGGGAGGAATTGGGGCCAACGTCCTGACTTTC | CASSIGRLAGGIGANVLTF
many | 18 | TRBJ2-3 | TRBV3-1 | . | TGTGCCAGCAGCCAAGAATTCCTTAGCGGTATAAGCACAGATACGCAGTATTTT | CASSQEFLSGISTDTQYF
many | 11 | TRBJ2-3 | TRBV30 | . | TGTGCCTGGCGAGCCGAGGATACGCAGTATTTT | CAWRAEDTQYF
many | 13 | TRBJ1-1 | TRBV2 | . | TGTGCCAGCAGTGAACAGAGGAACACTGAAGCTTTCTTT | CASSEQRNTEAFF
. | 14 | TRBJ2-3 | TRBV19 | TRBD1 | TGTGCCAGTACCCGACAGGGAAACACAGATACGCAGTATTTT | CASTRQGNTDTQYF
few | 15 | TRBJ1-6 | TRBV30 | TRBD1 | TGTGCCTGGGGCTTCAGGGGGACAGTTAATTCACCCCTCCACTTT | CAWGFRGTVNSPLHF
. | 16 | TRBJ2-4 | TRBV7-2 | . | TGTGCCAGCAGCTTAGTATGGGGGCAGGTCAAAAACATTCAGTACTTC | CASSLVWGQVKNIQYF
few | 14 | TRBJ2-5 | TRBV5-1 | TRBD1 | TGCGCCAGCAGCTTTGGGGACAGGAAAGAGACCCAGTACTTC | CASSFGDRKETQYF
many | 14 | TRBJ2-1 | TRBV7-9 | . | TGTGCCAGCAGCCCGTTGATAGGTTCCAATGAGCAGTTCTTC | CASSPLIGSNEQFF
few | 13 | TRBJ2-7 | TRBV5-6 | . | TGTGCCAGCAGCTCGGCTCCGGGGCGCGAGCAGTACTTC | CASSSAPGREQYF